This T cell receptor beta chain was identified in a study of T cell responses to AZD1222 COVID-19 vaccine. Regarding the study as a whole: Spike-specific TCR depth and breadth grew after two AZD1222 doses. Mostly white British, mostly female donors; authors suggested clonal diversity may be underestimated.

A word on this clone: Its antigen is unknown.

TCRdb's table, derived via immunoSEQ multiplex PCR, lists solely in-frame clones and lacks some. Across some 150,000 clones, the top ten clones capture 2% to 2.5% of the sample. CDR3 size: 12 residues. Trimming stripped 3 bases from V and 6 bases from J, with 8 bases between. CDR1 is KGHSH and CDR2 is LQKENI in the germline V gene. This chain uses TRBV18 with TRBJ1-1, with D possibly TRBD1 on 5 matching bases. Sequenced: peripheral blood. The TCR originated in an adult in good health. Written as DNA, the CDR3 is TGTGCCAGCTCACCTCAGGGCCCTGAAGCTTTCTTT. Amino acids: CASSPQGPEAFF.